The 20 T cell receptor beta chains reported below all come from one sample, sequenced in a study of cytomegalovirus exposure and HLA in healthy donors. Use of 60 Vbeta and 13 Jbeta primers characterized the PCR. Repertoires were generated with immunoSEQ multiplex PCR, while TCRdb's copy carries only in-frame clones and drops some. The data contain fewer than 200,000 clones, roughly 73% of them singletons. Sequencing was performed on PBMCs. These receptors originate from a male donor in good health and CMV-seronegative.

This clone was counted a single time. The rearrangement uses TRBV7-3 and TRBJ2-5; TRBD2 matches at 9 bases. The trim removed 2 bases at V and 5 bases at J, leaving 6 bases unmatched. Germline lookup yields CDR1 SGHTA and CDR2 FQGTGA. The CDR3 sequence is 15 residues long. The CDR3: CASSLALAGTETQYF. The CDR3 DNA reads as TGTGCCAGCAGCTTAGCGCTAGCGGGGACCGAGACCCAGTACTTC.

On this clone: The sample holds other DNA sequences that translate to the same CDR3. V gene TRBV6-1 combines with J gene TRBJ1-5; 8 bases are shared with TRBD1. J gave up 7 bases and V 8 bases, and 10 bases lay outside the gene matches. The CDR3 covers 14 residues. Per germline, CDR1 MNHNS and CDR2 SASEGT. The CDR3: CASYGRGREQPQHF. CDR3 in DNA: TGTGCCAGCTACGGCAGGGGGCGAGAACAGCCCCAGCATTTT.

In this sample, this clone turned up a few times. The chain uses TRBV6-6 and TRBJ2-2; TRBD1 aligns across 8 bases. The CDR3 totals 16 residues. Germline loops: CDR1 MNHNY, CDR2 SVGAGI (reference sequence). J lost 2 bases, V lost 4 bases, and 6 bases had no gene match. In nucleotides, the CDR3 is TGTGCCAGCAGTTCCGGACAGGGAATAAACACCGGGGAGCTGTTTTTT. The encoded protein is CASSSGQGINTGELFF.

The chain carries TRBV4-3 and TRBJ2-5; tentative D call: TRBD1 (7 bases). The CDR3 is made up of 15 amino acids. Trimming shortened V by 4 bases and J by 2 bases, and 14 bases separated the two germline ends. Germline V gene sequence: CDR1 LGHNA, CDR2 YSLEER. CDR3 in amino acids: CASSPWAGQQETQYF. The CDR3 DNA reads TGCGCCAGCAGCCCCTGGGCGGGACAGCAAGAGACCCAGTACTTC.

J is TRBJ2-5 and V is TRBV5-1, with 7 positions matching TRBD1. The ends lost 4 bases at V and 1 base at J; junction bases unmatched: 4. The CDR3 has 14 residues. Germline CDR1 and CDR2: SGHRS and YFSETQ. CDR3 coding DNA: TGCGCCAGCAGCCTTGGACAGGCCCAAGAGACCCAGTACTTC. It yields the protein CASSLGQAQETQYF.

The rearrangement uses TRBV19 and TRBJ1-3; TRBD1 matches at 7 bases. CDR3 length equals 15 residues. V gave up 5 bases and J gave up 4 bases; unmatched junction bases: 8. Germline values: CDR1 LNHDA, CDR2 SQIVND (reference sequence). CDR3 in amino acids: CASSPQGEAGNTIYF. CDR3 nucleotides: TGTGCCAGTAGTCCGCAGGGGGAGGCCGGAAACACCATATATTTT.

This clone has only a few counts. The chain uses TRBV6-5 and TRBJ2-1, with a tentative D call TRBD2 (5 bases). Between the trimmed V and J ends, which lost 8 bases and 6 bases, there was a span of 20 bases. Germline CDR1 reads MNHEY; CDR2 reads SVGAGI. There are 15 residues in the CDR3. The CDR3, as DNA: TGTGCCAGCGCCAGTTGGGTATCGGGAAGCAATGAGCAGTTCTTC. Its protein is CASASWVSGSNEQFF.

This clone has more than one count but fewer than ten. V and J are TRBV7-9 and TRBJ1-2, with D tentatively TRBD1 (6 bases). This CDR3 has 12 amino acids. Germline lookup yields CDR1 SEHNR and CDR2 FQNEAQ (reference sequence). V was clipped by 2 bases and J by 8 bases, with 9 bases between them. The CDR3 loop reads CASSLQGKGYTF. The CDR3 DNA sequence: TGTGCCAGCAGCTTACAGGGGAAGGGCTACACCTTC.

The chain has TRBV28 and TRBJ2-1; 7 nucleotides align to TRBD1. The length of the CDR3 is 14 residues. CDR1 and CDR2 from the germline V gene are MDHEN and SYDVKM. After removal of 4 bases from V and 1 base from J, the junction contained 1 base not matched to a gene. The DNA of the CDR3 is TGTGCCAGCAGTTACAGGGGATCCTACAATGAGCAGTTCTTC. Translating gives CASSYRGSYNEQFF.

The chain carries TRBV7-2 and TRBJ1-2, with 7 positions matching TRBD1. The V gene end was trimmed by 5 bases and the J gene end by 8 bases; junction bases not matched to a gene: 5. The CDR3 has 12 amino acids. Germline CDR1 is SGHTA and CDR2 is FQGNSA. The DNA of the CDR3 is TGTGCCAGCAGCCTTAGACAGGGAGGCTACACCTTC. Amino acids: CASSLRQGGYTF.

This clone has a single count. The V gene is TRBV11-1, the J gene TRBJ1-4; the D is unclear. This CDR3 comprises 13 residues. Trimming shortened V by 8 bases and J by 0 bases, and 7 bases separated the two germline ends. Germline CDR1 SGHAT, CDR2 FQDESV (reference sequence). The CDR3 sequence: CASGRATNEKLFF. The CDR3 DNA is TGTGCCAGCGGCCGGGCAACTAATGAAAAACTGTTTTTT.

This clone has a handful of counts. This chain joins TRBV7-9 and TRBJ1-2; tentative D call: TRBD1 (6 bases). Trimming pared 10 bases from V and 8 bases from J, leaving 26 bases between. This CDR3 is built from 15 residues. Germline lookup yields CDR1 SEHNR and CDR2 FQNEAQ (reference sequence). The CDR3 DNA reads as TGTGCCACCTCAGAGGGCCTGACAGGAGACGGCGGCTACACCTTC. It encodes CATSEGLTGDGGYTF.

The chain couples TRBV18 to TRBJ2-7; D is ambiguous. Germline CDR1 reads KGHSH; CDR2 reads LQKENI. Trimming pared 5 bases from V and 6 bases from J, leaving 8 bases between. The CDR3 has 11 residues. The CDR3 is CASSEAREQYF. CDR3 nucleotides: TGTGCCAGCTCAGAGGCACGCGAGCAGTACTTC.

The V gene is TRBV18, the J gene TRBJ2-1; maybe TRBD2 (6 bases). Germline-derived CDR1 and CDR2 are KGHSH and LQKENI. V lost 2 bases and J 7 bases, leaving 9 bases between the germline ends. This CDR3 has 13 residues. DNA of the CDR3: TGTGCCAGCTCACCAAACCGGGGGAATGAGCAGTTCTTC. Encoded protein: CASSPNRGNEQFF.

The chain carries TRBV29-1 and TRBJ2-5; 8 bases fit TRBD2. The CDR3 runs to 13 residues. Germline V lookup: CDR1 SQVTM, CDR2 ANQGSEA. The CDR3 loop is CSITGTRGETQYF. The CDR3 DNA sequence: TGCAGTATAACCGGGACTAGGGGAGAGACCCAGTACTTC.

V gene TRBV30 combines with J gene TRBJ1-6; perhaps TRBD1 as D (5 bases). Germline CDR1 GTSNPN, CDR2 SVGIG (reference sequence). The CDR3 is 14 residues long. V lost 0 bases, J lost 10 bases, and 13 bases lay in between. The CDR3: CAWSVGSGNSPLHF. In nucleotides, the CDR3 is TGTGCCTGGAGTGTAGGGTCAGGGAACTCACCCCTCCACTTT.

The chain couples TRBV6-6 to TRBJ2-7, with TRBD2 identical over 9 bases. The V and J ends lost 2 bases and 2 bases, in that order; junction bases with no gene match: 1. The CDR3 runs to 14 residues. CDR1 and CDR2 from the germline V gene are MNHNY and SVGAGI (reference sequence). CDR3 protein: CASSYSGGTYEQYF. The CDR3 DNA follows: TGTGCCAGCAGTTACAGCGGGGGGACCTACGAGCAGTACTTC.

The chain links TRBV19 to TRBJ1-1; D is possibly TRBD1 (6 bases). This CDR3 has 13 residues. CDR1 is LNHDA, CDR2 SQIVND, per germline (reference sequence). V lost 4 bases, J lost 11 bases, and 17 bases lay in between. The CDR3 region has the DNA TGTGCCAGTAGTACCCAGACAGGCTTTGGGGCTTTCTTT. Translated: CASSTQTGFGAFF.

The CDR3 DNA is TGCGCCAGCAGCTTGACAGGGGGCAATGAAAAACTGTTTTTT. Translation: CASSLTGGNEKLFF. J is TRBJ1-4 and V is TRBV5-1, with 9 bases that match TRBD1. CDR1 is SGHRS, CDR2 YFSETQ, per germline. The V gene end was trimmed by 1 base and the J gene end by 5 bases; junction bases not matched to a gene: 0. The CDR3 runs 14 residues.

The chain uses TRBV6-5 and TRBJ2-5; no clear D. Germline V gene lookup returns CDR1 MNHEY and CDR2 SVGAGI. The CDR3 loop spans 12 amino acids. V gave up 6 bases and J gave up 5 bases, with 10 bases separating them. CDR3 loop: CASSSLRETQYF. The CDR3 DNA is TGTGCCAGCAGCTCCCTGCGGGAGACCCAGTACTTC.